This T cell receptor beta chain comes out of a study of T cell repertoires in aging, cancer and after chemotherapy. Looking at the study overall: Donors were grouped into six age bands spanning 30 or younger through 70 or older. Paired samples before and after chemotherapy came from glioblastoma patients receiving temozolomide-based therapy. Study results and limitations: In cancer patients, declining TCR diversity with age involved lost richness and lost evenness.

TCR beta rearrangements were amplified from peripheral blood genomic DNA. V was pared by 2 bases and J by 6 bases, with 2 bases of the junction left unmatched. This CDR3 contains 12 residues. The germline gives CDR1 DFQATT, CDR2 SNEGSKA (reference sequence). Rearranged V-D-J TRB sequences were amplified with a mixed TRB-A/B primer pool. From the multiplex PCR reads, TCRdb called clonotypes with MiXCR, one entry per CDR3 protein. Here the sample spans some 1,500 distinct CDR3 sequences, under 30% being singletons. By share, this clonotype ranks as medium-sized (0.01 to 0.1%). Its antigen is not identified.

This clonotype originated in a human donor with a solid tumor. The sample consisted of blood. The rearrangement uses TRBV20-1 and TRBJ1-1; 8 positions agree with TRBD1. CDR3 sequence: CSARQGAAEAFF. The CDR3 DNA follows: TGCAGTGCTAGACAGGGGGCCGCTGAAGCTTTCTTT.